This is a list of T cell receptor beta chains from one sample in a study of blood T cells in healthy people across ages. MiXCR, run by TCRdb on the 5' RACE reads, gives a single entry per CDR3 protein. Here the sample spans over 700,000 distinct CDR3 sequences, roughly 25% being singletons. This sample was shared with a second study, whose subject was T cells of mothers and their children.

The sample comprised blood. These receptors all come from a boy aged 5-17 years in good health. Each CDR3 is given with its conserved first and last residue. A D gene is named only where the DNA matches it firmly. Clone size, where shown, is once, few, many, or a class for clones that have expanded.

>TRBD2|TRBV24-1|TRBJ2-1|.
TGTGCCACCAGTGATCTGAAACTAGCGGGAGGAATTAGGCATGAGCAGTTCTTC
CATSDLKLAGGIRHEQFF
>.|TRBV20-1|TRBJ1-1|many
TGCAGTGCTATTGGACGGAGCTACACTGAAGCTTTCTTT
CSAIGRSYTEAFF
>.|TRBV29-1|TRBJ1-1|.
TGCAGCGTTGAGGAGGGAGGTTGGACTGAAGCTTTCTTT
CSVEEGGWTEAFF
>TRBD1|TRBV15|TRBJ1-2|few
TGTGCCACCAGCAGAGCCAGGACAGGAAACTATGGCTACACCTTC
CATSRARTGNYGYTF
>TRBD2|TRBV2|TRBJ2-7|.
TGTGCCAGCAGTGAAAAAAGCCCAGCGGGAGGATACGAGCAGTACTTC
CASSEKSPAGGYEQYF
>TRBD1|TRBV28|TRBJ2-1|few
TGTGCCAGCAGTTTCCCCGGGACAGGGGGGTCGAATGAGCAGTTCTTC
CASSFPGTGGSNEQFF
>.|TRBV12-3/TRBV12-4|TRBJ2-3|many
TGTGCCAGCAGTCGGGAGGATACGCAGTATTTT
CASSREDTQYF
>.|TRBV7-9|TRBJ2-7|few
TGTGCCAGCAGCTTAGGGCTCAGCGAGCAGTACTTC
CASSLGLSEQYF
>TRBD1|TRBV6-5|TRBJ1-2|.
TGTGCCAGCAGTAAAGCCGGGACAGGGAAAGATGGCTACACCTTC
CASSKAGTGKDGYTF
>.|TRBV5-1|TRBJ2-3|.
TGCGCCAGCAGCTTGGACGGACTCGACACAGATACGCAGTATTTT
CASSLDGLDTDTQYF
>.|TRBV7-9|TRBJ2-5|.
TGTGCCAGCAGCTTAGACCTGGTGATGGAGACCCAGTACTTC
CASSLDLVMETQYF
>.|TRBV29-1|TRBJ1-1|.
TGCAGCGTTGACGGGGGCCGGGGAGCTTTCTTT
CSVDGGRGAFF